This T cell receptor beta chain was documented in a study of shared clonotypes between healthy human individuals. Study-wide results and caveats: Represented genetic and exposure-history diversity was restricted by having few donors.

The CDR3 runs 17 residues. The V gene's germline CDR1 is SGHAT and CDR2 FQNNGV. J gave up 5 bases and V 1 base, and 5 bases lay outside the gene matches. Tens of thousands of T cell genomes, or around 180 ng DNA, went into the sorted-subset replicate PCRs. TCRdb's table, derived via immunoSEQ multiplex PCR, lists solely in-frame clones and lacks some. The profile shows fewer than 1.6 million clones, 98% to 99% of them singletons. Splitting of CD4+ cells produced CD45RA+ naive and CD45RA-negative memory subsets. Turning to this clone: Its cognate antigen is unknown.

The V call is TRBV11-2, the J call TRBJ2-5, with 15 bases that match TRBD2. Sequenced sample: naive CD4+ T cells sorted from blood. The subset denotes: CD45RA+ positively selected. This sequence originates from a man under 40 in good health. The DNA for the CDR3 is TGTGCCAGCAGCTTAGGGGGACTAGCGGGAGGCGGGGAGACCCAGTACTTC. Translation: CASSLGGLAGGGETQYF.